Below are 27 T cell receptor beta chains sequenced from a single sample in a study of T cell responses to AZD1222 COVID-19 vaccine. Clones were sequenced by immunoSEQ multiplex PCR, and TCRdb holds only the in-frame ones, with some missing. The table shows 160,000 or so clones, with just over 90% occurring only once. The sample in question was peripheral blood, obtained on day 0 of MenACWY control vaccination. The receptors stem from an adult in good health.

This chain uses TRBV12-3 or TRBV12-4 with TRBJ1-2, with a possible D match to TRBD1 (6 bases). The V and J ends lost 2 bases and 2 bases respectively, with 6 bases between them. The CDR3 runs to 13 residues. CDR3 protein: CASSLRGNYGYTF. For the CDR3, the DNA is TGTGCCAGCAGTTTAAGGGGGAACTATGGCTACACCTTC.

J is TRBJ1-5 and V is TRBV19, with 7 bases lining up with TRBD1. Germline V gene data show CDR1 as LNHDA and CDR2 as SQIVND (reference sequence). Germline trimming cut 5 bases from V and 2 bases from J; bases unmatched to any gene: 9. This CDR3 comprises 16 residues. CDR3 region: CASSLPSGQGNQPQHF. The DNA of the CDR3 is TGTGCCAGTAGTCTCCCATCAGGACAGGGCAATCAGCCCCAGCATTTT.

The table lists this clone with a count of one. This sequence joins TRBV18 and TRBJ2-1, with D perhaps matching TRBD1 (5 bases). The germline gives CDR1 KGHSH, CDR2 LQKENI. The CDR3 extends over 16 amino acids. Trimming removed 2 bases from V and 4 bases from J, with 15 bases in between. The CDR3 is CASSPTAGNTYNEQFF. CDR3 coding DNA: TGTGCCAGCTCACCAACGGCAGGGAACACGTACAATGAGCAGTTCTTC.

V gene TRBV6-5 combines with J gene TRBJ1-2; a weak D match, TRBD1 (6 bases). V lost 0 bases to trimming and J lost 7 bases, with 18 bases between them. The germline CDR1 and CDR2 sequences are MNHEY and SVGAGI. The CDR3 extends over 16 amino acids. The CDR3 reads CASSYSIDQGSLGYTF. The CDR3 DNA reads TGTGCCAGCAGTTACTCGATTGATCAGGGGAGTCTTGGCTACACCTTC.

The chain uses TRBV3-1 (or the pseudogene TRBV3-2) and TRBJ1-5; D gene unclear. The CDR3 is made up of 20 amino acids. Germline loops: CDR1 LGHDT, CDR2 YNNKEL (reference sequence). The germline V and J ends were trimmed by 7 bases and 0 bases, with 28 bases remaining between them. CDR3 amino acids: CASTTGWQACSFYSNQPQHF. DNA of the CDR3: TGTGCCAGCACCACCGGGTGGCAGGCGTGTTCCTTTTATAGCAATCAGCCCCAGCATTTT.

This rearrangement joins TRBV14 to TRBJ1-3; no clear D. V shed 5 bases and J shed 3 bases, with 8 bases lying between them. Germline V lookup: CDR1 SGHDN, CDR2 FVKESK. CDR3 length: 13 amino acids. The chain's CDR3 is CASSAGFGNTIYF. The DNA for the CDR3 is TGTGCCAGCAGCGCGGGGTTTGGAAACACCATATATTTT.

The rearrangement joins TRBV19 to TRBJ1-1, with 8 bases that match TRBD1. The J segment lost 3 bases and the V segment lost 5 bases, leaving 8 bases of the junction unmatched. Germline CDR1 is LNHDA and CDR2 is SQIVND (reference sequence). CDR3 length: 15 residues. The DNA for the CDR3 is TGTGCCAGTAGTTTAAGACAGGGGAAATACACTGAAGCTTTCTTT. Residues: CASSLRQGKYTEAFF.

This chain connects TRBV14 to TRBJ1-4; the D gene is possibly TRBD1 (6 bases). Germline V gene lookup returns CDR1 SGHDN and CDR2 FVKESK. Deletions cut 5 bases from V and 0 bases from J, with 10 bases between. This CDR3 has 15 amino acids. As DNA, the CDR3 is TGTGCCAGCAGCGTCCAGGGGACAACTAATGAAAAACTGTTTTTT. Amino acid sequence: CASSVQGTTNEKLFF.

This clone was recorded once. CDR3: CASSPRTGGPQRLNTGELFF. CDR3 sequence (DNA): TGTGCCAGCAGCCCCCGGACAGGGGGGCCCCAACGGCTCAACACCGGGGAGCTGTTTTTT. The chain recombines TRBV9 with TRBJ2-2; 10 nucleotides agree with TRBD1. The CDR3 covers 20 residues. Germline loops: CDR1 SGDLS, CDR2 YYNGEE. Trimming at V came to 4 bases and at J to 2 bases, leaving 17 bases not matched to a gene.

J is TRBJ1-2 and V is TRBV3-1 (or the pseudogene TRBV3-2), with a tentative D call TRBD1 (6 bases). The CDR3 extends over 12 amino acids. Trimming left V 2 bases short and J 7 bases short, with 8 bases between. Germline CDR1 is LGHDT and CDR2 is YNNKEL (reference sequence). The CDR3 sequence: CASSQWTVGYTF. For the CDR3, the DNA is TGTGCCAGCAGCCAATGGACAGTTGGCTACACCTTC.

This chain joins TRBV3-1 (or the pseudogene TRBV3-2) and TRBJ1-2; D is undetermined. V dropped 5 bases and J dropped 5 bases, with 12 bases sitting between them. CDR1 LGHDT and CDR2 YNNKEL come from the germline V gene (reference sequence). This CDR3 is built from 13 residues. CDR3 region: CASSFGLGYGYTF. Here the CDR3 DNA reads TGTGCCAGCAGCTTCGGACTTGGATATGGCTACACCTTC.

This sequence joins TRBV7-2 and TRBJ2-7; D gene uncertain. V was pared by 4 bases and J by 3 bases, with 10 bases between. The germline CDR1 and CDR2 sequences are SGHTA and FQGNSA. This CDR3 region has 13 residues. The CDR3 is CASSSYLNYEQYF. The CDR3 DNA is TGTGCCAGCAGCTCATACCTCAACTACGAGCAGTACTTC.

CDR3 sequence (DNA): TGTGCCAGCCGACAGGGCTGGGGGTTTGGCGAAAAACTGTTTTTT. As protein: CASRQGWGFGEKLFF. The gene calls are TRBV6-5 and TRBJ1-4; 7 bases are shared with TRBD1. The CDR3 has 15 residues. Germline V gene sequence: CDR1 MNHEY, CDR2 SVGAGI. The junction had 14 bases not matched to a gene; V was cut back by 8 bases and J by 8 bases.

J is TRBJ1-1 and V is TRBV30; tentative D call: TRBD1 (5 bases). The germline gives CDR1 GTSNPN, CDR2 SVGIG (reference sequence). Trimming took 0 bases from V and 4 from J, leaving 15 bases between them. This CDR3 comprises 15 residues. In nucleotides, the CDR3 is TGTGCCTGGAGTGTACATCTAGGGGCGGGCACTGAAGCTTTCTTT. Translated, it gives CAWSVHLGAGTEAFF.

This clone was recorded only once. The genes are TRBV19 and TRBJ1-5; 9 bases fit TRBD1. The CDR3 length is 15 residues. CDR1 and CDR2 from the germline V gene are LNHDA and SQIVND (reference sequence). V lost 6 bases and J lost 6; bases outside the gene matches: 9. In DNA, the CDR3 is TGTGCCAGTAGCCCTGGAGGACAGGGGCGTCAGCCCCAGCATTTT. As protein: CASSPGGQGRQPQHF.

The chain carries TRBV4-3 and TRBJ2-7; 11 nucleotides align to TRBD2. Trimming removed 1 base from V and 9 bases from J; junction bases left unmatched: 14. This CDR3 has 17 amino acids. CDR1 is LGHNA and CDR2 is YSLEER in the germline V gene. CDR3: CASSQGTSGSPSGPQYF. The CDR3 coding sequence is TGCGCCAGCAGCCAAGGGACTAGCGGGTCACCCTCAGGCCCGCAGTACTTC.

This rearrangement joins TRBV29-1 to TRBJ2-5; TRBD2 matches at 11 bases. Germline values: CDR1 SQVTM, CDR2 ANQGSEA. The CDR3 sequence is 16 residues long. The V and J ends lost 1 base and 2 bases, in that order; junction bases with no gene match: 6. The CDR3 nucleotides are TGCAGCGTTGAAGGACTAGCGGGACGTCGGCAAGAGACCCAGTACTTC. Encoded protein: CSVEGLAGRRQETQYF.

The CDR3 loop is CASSLSGWGTSGRDEQFF. As DNA, the CDR3 is TGCGCCAGCAGCTTGAGTGGATGGGGGACTAGCGGGCGTGATGAGCAGTTCTTC. The rearrangement uses TRBV5-1 and TRBJ2-1, with 12 bases that match TRBD2. After removal of 1 base from V and 8 bases from J, the junction contained 13 bases not matched to a gene. The CDR3 contains 18 residues. The germline V gene encodes CDR1 SGHRS and CDR2 YFSETQ.

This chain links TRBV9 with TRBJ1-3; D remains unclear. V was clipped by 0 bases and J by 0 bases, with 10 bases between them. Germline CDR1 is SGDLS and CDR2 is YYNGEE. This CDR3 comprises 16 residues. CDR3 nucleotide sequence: TGTGCCAGCAGCGTAGCTACGGGGTACTCTGGAAACACCATATATTTT. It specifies CASSVATGYSGNTIYF.

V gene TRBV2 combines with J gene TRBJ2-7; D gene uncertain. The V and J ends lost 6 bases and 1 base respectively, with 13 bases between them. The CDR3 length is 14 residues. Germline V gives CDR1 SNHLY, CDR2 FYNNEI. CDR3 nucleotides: TGTGCCAGCAGATTCGACACGGATTCCTACGAGCAGTACTTC. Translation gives CASRFDTDSYEQYF.

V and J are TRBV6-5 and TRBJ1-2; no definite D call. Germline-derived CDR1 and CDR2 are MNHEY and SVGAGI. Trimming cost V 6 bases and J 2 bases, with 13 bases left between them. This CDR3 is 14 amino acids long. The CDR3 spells CASSKSQTNYGYTF. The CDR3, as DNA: TGTGCCAGCAGCAAATCCCAAACGAACTATGGCTACACCTTC.

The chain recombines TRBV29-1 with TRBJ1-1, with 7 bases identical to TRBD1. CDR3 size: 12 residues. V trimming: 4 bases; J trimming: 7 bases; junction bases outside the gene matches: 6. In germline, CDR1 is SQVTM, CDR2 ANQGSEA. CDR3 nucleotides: TGCAGCGTTGGCACAGGACAGGATGAAGCTTTCTTT. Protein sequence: CSVGTGQDEAFF.

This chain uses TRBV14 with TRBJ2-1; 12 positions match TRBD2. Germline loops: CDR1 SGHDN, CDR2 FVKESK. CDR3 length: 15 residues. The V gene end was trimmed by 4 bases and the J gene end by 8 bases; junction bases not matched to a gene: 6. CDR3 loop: CASSPGLAGQYEQFF. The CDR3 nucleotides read TGTGCCAGCAGCCCCGGACTAGCGGGACAATATGAGCAGTTCTTC.

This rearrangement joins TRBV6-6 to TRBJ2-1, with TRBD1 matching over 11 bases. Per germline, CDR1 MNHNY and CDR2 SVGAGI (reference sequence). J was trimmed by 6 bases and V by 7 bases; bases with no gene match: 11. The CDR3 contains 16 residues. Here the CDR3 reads CASIKGQGVYSNEQFF. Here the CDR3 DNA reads TGTGCCAGCATCAAGGGACAGGGGGTTTACAGCAATGAGCAGTTCTTC.

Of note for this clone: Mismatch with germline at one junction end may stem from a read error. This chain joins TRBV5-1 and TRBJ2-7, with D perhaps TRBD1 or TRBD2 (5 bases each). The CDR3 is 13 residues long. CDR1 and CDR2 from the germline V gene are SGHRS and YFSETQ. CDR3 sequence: CASRLAGSDEQYF. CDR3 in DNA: TGCGCCAGCAGGTTGGCAGGGAGCGACGAGCAGTACTTC.

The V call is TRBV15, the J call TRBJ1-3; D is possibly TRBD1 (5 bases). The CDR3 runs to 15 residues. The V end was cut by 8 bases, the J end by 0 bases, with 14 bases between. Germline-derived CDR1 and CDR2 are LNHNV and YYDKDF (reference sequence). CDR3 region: CATRDSLRSGNTIYF. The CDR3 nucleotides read TGTGCCACCCGGGACTCCCTCCGCTCTGGAAACACCATATATTTT.

The CDR3 protein is CASTLEWGEDEQYF. CDR3 coding DNA: TGTGCCAGCACCCTAGAGTGGGGCGAGGACGAGCAGTACTTC. The chain has TRBV7-8 and TRBJ2-7; the D gene is possibly TRBD1 (5 bases). CDR3 length: 14 residues. Trimming removed 7 bases at V and 5 bases at J, with 18 bases between. Germline V gene sequence: CDR1 SGHVS, CDR2 FQNEAQ.